This T cell receptor beta chain stems from a study of blood T cell repertoires in COVID-19 (dated by TCRdb to about 2020). Regarding the research as a whole: The collaborator samples originated in the United States, Italy and Spain and spanned the acute and convalescent phases of COVID-19. The prospective study material was composed of cDNA or gDNA derived from T cells, B-cell-depleted T cells, or PBMCs. Subjects who had been exposed to COVID-19, were actively infected with it, or had recovered from it provided the deeply sampled blood TCRbeta repertoires that made up the dataset. The repertoires were released in a freely available public database intended as a resource for research on the immune response to SARS-CoV-2. The samples were drawn from two sources: the first 160 participants of the ongoing ImmuneRACE study, and 1,200 or so subjects contributed by 6 global collaborators. A de-identified subject ID, COVID-19 status, age in years and sex were almost always included in the sample metadata. Where available, HLA class I and class II types were taken from metadata supplied by the sample provider and were not determined by assay-based typing.

TCRbeta CDR3 regions were amplified from genomic DNA by means of the immunoSEQ Assay, a bias-controlled multiplex PCR. The authors' analysis ran thus. The number of nucleated cells in each sample was estimated from the amplification of reference gene primers within the assay. Sequence reads were collapsed and filtered to measure the absolute abundance of every unique TCRbeta CDR3 rearrangement. For each sample, productive Simpson clonality was calculated by taking the square root of Simpson's diversity index across productive rearrangements. The clones in this table, taken by TCRdb from immuneACCESS, are in-frame only. Not every clone is retained; where verified, under half of the shortfall comes from an unresolved V gene, and the cause of the rest is unknown. V, J and clone size are those of that table, while D and trimming were read from the DNA. The sample table shows 400,000 to 450,000 clones, and roughly nine tenths are seen once. The ten largest clonotypes hold more than 0.95% of the sample.

In the prospective study, participants were about 18 to 100 years old, resided in under 30 geographic areas of the United States, and were enrolled through a virtual design. In the prospective study, participants were assigned to cohorts based on the clinical history participants reported in a screening survey and a study questionnaire. For ImmuneRACE Cohort 3, a participant was defined as recovered based on two consecutive negative NP/OP PCR tests, clearance by a healthcare professional, or resolution of symptoms. In the prospective study, whole blood, serum and a nasopharyngeal or oropharyngeal swab were collected from each participant by mobile phlebotomists. Participants in the prospective study had the option to provide additional blood draws and questionnaires over a 2-month period. Blood samples from the prospective study were shipped frozen or at room temperature prior to DNA extraction.

The research as a whole found: How much clinical and demographic metadata was included differed by source and by participant, and the metadata was provided uncurated.

Remarks on this clone: Its antigen is still unknown. Base qualities were left out, and no much larger clone turns up one base away.

Looking up the germline V gene (reference sequence) yields CDR1 GTSNPN and CDR2 SVGIG. Measured from the cysteine to the phenylalanine, the CDR3 is 15 residues long. Of the read, only the CDR3 DNA is kept; its 45 bases are in frame from base 1. V and J are trimmed by 2 bases and 0 bases, and the gene matches miss 5 bases of the junction. This receptor chain uses TRBV30 and TRBJ1-2, with 8 bases aligning to TRBD1. The sequence derives from a man between 25 and 39 years old who had recovered from COVID-19. The material sequenced was PBMCs or T cells enriched from blood (not recorded which). The bases read TGTGCCTGGAGTCCGGGGACAGGATCTAACTATGGCTACACCTTC. It codes for CAWSPGTGSNYGYTF.